Shown below are 23 T cell receptor beta chains from a single sample sequenced in a study of blood T cell repertoires in COVID-19. Assay: immunoSEQ multiplex PCR; the TCRdb copy retains only in-frame clones and omits some. The table includes roughly 80,000 clones, around 80% detected once. Sample: peripheral blood. The receptors derive from a human donor in a cohort sampled during active COVID-19.

V usage is TRBV10-3 and J usage is TRBJ2-7; TRBD1 agrees at 7 bases. The CDR3 extends over 14 amino acids. CDR1 is ENHRY and CDR2 is SYGVKD in the germline V gene. V shed 7 bases and J 0 bases; nucleotides not matched to a gene: 6. The CDR3 sequence is CAINRGTSSYEQYF. As DNA, the CDR3 is TGTGCCATCAACAGGGGCACCAGCTCCTACGAGCAGTACTTC.

The chain carries TRBV5-4 and TRBJ1-5, with D perhaps TRBD1 (6 bases). The CDR3 sequence is 15 residues long. V was trimmed by 4 bases and J by 4 bases, leaving 15 bases between them. The V gene's germline CDR1 is SGHNT and CDR2 YYREEE (reference sequence). In DNA form, the CDR3 reads TGTGCCAGCAGCCTTGGTTCGGGACAAAATCAGCCCCAGCATTTT. It is translated as CASSLGSGQNQPQHF.

V gene TRBV2 combines with J gene TRBJ1-4, with D perhaps TRBD1 (6 bases). The CDR3 is 15 amino acids. V was cut by 3 bases and J by 10 bases, with 18 bases left in between. CDR1 SNHLY and CDR2 FYNNEI come from the germline V gene. This chain's CDR3 is CASSDGAELGGKLFF. CDR3 DNA sequence: TGTGCCAGCAGTGACGGGGCAGAACTAGGGGGAAAACTGTTTTTT.

This chain uses TRBV5-1 with TRBJ2-1; D is perhaps TRBD2 (5 bases). V was pared by 0 bases and J by 0 bases, with 16 bases between. Germline assignment: CDR1 SGHRS and CDR2 YFSETQ. This CDR3 spans 18 amino acids. CDR3 sequence reads: CASSLDSRAVSSYNEQFF. The CDR3, as DNA: TGCGCCAGCAGCTTGGACAGTCGAGCGGTTAGCTCCTACAATGAGCAGTTCTTC.

V and J are TRBV28 and TRBJ2-5, with D unclear. Trimming removed 4 bases from V and 0 bases from J, with 9 bases in between. Germline-derived CDR1 and CDR2 are MDHEN and SYDVKM. The CDR3 consists of 14 residues. DNA for the CDR3: TGTGCCAGCAGTTCTGTCCCGTACCAAGAGACCCAGTACTTC. Its protein is CASSSVPYQETQYF. The complete variable domain, with remaining parts taken from reference TRBV28 and TRBJ2-5, reads DVKVTQSSRYLVKRTGEKVFLECVQDMDHENMFWYRQDPGLGLRLIYFSYDVKMKEKGDIPEGYSVSREKKERFSLILESASTNQTSMYLCASSSVPYQETQYFGPGTRLLVL.

CDR3 sequence: CASNTERLGGNEKLFF. The DNA of the CDR3 is TGTGCCAGCAACACTGAGCGGTTGGGAGGGAACGAAAAACTGTTTTTT. V is TRBV2 and J is TRBJ1-4; unclear D gene. Germline V gives CDR1 SNHLY, CDR2 FYNNEI. The CDR3 loop spans 16 amino acids. The V end was cut by 7 bases, the J end by 8 bases, with 23 bases between.

As to this clone: The junction does not match germline at one end; this may be a read error. This rearrangement joins TRBV7-7 to TRBJ2-5, with D tentatively TRBD1 (8 bases). CDR3 length: 14 residues. CDR1 and CDR2 (germline): SSHAT, FNYEAQ (reference sequence). The CDR3 DNA is TGTGCTAGCAGCCCTACAGGGGGGGGAGAGACCCAGTACTTC. Amino acid sequence: CASSPTGGGETQYF. Together with reference TRBV7-7 and TRBJ2-5, the CDR3 gives the full variable domain: GAGVSQSPRYKVTKRGQDVTLRCDPISSHATLYWYQQALGQGPEFLTYFNYEAQPDKSGLPSDRFSAERPEGSISTLTIQRTEQRDSAMYRCASSPTGGGETQYFGPGTRLLVL.

The chain carries TRBV5-5 and TRBJ1-3; TRBD1 is a possible D gene (6 bases). This CDR3 has 16 amino acids. CDR1 and CDR2 (germline): SGHKS, YYEKEE (reference sequence). V lost 0 bases, J lost 5 bases, and 15 bases lay in between. CDR3 sequence (DNA): TGTGCCAGCAGCTTGGTGTATGTGGGGGCCAGAAACACCATATATTTT. It is translated as CASSLVYVGARNTIYF.

V is TRBV3-1 (or the pseudogene TRBV3-2) and J is TRBJ2-2; 8 bases are a match to TRBD2. The CDR3 spans 14 residues. CDR1 is LGHDT and CDR2 is YNNKEL in the germline V gene (reference sequence). Losses at the gene ends were 0 bases for V and 10 bases for J; bases not matched to a gene: 4. The CDR3 reads CASSQDSGIMELFF. In DNA, the CDR3 is TGTGCCAGCAGCCAAGATAGCGGGATTATGGAGCTGTTTTTT.

In nucleotides, the CDR3 is TGCGCCAGCAGCTTGGCCTACGTTAATGAGCAGTTCTTC. Its translation is CASSLAYVNEQFF. This sequence joins TRBV5-1 and TRBJ2-1; no reliable D call. V was pared by 0 bases and J by 7 bases, with 8 bases between. CDR3 length equals 13 residues. Germline V gene data show CDR1 as SGHRS and CDR2 as YFSETQ. Full variable domain (remainder filled in from reference TRBV5-1 and TRBJ2-1): KAGVTQTPRYLIKTRGQQVTLSCSPISGHRSVSWYQQTPGQGLQFLFEYFSETQRNKGNFPGRFSGRQFSNSRSEMNVSTLELGDSALYLCASSLAYVNEQFFGPGTRLTVL.

The V call is TRBV18, the J call TRBJ2-1; TRBD1 is a possible D gene (6 bases). V was pared by 3 bases and J by 7 bases, with 16 bases between. The CDR3 contains 15 residues. Germline CDR1 KGHSH, CDR2 LQKENI. CDR3 nucleotide sequence: TGTGCCAGCTCACCTCTAGAAGGGGGTAAGAATGAGCAGTTCTTC. This encodes CASSPLEGGKNEQFF.

This chain connects TRBV2 to TRBJ2-3; the match to TRBD1 covers 7 bases. Germline loops: CDR1 SNHLY, CDR2 FYNNEI. There are 16 residues in the CDR3. J gave up 0 bases and V 8 bases, and 11 bases lay outside the gene matches. Written as DNA, the CDR3 is TGTGCCAGCGGCTACAGGGGCGTTTCTAGCACAGATACGCAGTATTTT. Its translation is CASGYRGVSSTDTQYF. Filled out from reference TRBV2 and TRBJ2-3, the complete variable domain reads EPEVTQTPSHQVTQMGQEVILRCVPISNHLYFYWYRQILGQKVEFLVSFYNNEISEKSEIFDDQFSVERPDGSNFTLKIRSTKLEDSAMYFCASGYRGVSSTDTQYFGPGTRLTVL.

This clone was observed a single time. The chain uses TRBV28 and TRBJ1-2; TRBD1 agrees at 7 bases. Germline trimming cut 6 bases from V and 8 bases from J; bases unmatched to any gene: 12. CDR3 size: 14 residues. Germline V CDR1 and CDR2: MDHEN, SYDVKM. In nucleotides, the CDR3 is TGTGCCAGCAGCCGCTTGACAGGGTTTAGCGGCTACACCTTC. The encoded protein is CASSRLTGFSGYTF.

The V gene is TRBV11-1, the J gene TRBJ2-2; 8 nucleotides agree with TRBD2. This CDR3 is 16 amino acids long. The germline gives CDR1 SGHAT, CDR2 FQDESV (reference sequence). Trimming at V came to 5 bases and at J to 4 bases, leaving 9 bases not matched to a gene. Here the CDR3 DNA reads TGTGCCAGCAGCAACCGGGGGGGCCGTTTCACCGGGGAGCTGTTTTTT. As protein: CASSNRGGRFTGELFF.

This clone has a handful of counts. The chain links TRBV6-4 to TRBJ2-5; D remains ambiguous. The CDR3 is made up of 10 amino acids. Trimming stripped 6 bases from V and 3 bases from J, with 2 bases between. Germline assignment: CDR1 MRHNA and CDR2 SNTAGT. CDR3 DNA sequence: TGTGCCAGCAGCAAAGAGACCCAGTACTTC. It specifies CASSKETQYF.

This rearrangement joins TRBV9 to TRBJ2-1; 11 nucleotides match TRBD2. V lost 2 bases and J lost 4; bases outside the gene matches: 2. Germline lookup yields CDR1 SGDLS and CDR2 YYNGEE. The CDR3 loop spans 15 amino acids. The CDR3 bases are TGTGCCAGCAGCGTTAGCGGGGGGGGGTACAATGAGCAGTTCTTC. Protein product: CASSVSGGGYNEQFF.

The chain recombines TRBV3-1 (or the pseudogene TRBV3-2) with TRBJ1-5, with 8 bases aligning to TRBD1. V shed 4 bases and J 8 bases; nucleotides not matched to a gene: 10. Per germline, CDR1 LGHDT and CDR2 YNNKEL (reference sequence). CDR3 length: 15 amino acids. The CDR3 sequence is CASSRGTGKTEPQHF. CDR3 coding DNA: TGTGCCAGCAGCCGTGGGACAGGCAAAACGGAGCCCCAGCATTTT.

The chain carries TRBV18 and TRBJ2-3; 10 bases fit TRBD2. CDR1 is KGHSH, CDR2 LQKENI, per germline. The CDR3 runs to 15 residues. Losses at the gene ends were 5 bases for V and 6 bases for J; bases not matched to a gene: 8. The CDR3 region is CASSTQRGGFDTQYF. The CDR3 DNA reads TGTGCCAGCTCAACCCAGCGGGGGGGCTTTGATACGCAGTATTTT.

This clone has more than one count but fewer than ten. The genes are TRBV5-1 and TRBJ2-7; TRBD2 is a possible D gene (5 bases). CDR1 is SGHRS, CDR2 YFSETQ, per germline. The CDR3 has 14 residues. Deletions cut 3 bases from V and 4 bases from J, with 14 bases between. The CDR3 here is CASSSGGGLYEQYF. DNA of the CDR3: TGCGCCAGCAGCTCAGGCGGAGGCCTATACGAGCAGTACTTC.

The chain links TRBV7-9 to TRBJ2-7; no clear D. CDR1 is SEHNR, CDR2 FQNEAQ, per germline (reference sequence). This CDR3 contains 15 residues. The ends were cut back, 3 bases at V and 4 bases at J, with 16 bases in the middle. The CDR3 sequence: CASSLVKLWSYEQYF. In nucleotides, the CDR3 is TGTGCCAGCAGCTTGGTAAAGCTATGGTCATACGAGCAGTACTTC.

V usage is TRBV6-5 and J usage is TRBJ1-1; D is undetermined. The CDR3 spans 13 residues. Germline CDR1 reads MNHEY; CDR2 reads SVGAGI. V lost 2 bases and J lost 2, with 6 bases in between. In nucleotides, the CDR3 is TGTGCCAGCAGTTACCGGTCAAACACTGAAGCTTTCTTT. Residues: CASSYRSNTEAFF.

This chain joins TRBV11-3 and TRBJ2-2; 7 bases are a match to TRBD2. Germline lookup yields CDR1 SGHNT and CDR2 YENEEA. This CDR3 has 16 amino acids. V was clipped by 3 bases and J by 2 bases; unmatched bases: 6. The CDR3 nucleotides are TGTGCCAGCAGCTTTGGCGGGAGAGCCAACACCGGGGAGCTGTTTTTT. This codes for CASSFGGRANTGELFF.

The V gene is TRBV28, the J gene TRBJ2-3, with D possibly being TRBD1 (6 bases). CDR1 and CDR2 from the germline V gene are MDHEN and SYDVKM. The CDR3 is made up of 16 amino acids. The V gene lost 0 bases and the J gene lost 0 bases, with 10 bases spanning the gap. CDR3 residues: CASSLCRGQSTDTQYF. CDR3 DNA sequence: TGTGCCAGCAGTTTATGCCGGGGACAAAGCACAGATACGCAGTATTTT.